These 22 T cell receptor beta chains originate from one sample sequenced in a study of neurological immune-mediated disorders. TCRdb processed the 5' RACE reads anew with MiXCR; each CDR3 protein has one entry. Here the sample spans tens of thousands of distinct CDR3 sequences, about 10% being singletons. Time point reported: longitudinal time-point 1 (baseline). The specimen sequenced was PBMCs. These receptors originate from a man in his thirties or forties in good health.

This clonotype came up many times. The rearrangement links TRBV12-3 or TRBV12-4 to TRBJ1-5, with TRBD1 matching 7 bases. The trim removed 5 bases at V and 7 bases at J, leaving 11 bases unmatched. The CDR3 totals 15 residues. CDR3 nucleotides: TGTGCCAGCAGTAACAACAGGGGTCCCGGGCAGCCCCAGCATTTT. The encoded protein is CASSNNRGPGQPQHF.

This clonotype was seen at least ten times. The chain uses TRBV5-1 and TRBJ2-3; D gene unclear. This CDR3 spans 14 amino acids. V dropped 4 bases and J dropped 4 bases, with 13 bases sitting between them. The germline V gene encodes CDR1 SGHRS and CDR2 YFSETQ. Here the CDR3 reads CASSAGSPADTQYF. CDR3 nucleotides: TGCGCCAGCAGCGCCGGATCACCCGCAGATACGCAGTATTTT.

This clonotype appeared many times. V is TRBV20-1 and J is TRBJ2-2; D is uncertain. The V end was cut by 2 bases, the J end by 7 bases, with 11 bases between. CDR1 is DFQATT, CDR2 SNEGSKA, per germline (reference sequence). The CDR3 totals 13 residues. This chain's CDR3 is CSARLGFDGELFF. The CDR3, as DNA: TGCAGTGCTAGATTGGGTTTTGACGGGGAGCTGTTTTTT.

In its sample, this clonotype was seen many times. CDR3 protein: CASSFNRGPSGRGNEQFF. The CDR3 DNA is TGCGCCAGCAGCTTTAACAGGGGGCCTAGCGGGAGAGGGAATGAGCAGTTCTTC. The genes are TRBV5-1 and TRBJ2-1; maybe TRBD2 (10 bases). Trimming removed 2 bases at V and 7 bases at J, with 25 bases between. The V gene's germline CDR1 is SGHRS and CDR2 YFSETQ. The CDR3 length is 18 residues.

This clonotype was picked up a small number of times. This rearrangement joins TRBV6-6 to TRBJ1-5; no reliable D call. In germline, CDR1 is MNHNY, CDR2 SVGAGI (reference sequence). Trimming left V 6 bases short and J 2 bases short, with 17 bases between. The CDR3 covers 16 residues. For the CDR3, the DNA is TGTGCCAGCAGGGCGGGTTCTTATAAAGGCAATCAGCCCCAGCATTTT. It encodes CASRAGSYKGNQPQHF.

This clonotype was detected ten times or more. The chain links TRBV28 to TRBJ2-5; 9 bases map to TRBD2. V lost 7 bases to trimming and J lost 7 bases; unmatched junction nucleotides: 22. Germline CDR1 reads MDHEN; CDR2 reads SYDVKM. This CDR3 region has 18 residues. The CDR3 nucleotides read TGTGCCAGCACTTATTCGGCTAGCGGGAATTCCAAGGAGGGGACCCAGTACTTC. This sequence encodes CASTYSASGNSKEGTQYF.

In this sample, this clonotype turned up many times. The V call is TRBV29-1, the J call TRBJ2-1; 8 bases align to TRBD1. CDR3 length equals 16 residues. Per the germline V gene, CDR1 is SQVTM and CDR2 is ANQGSEA. The V gene end was trimmed by 0 bases and the J gene end by 4 bases; junction bases not matched to a gene: 8. CDR3 in DNA: TGCAGCGTTGAAGATCCCTGGGGGACAGGTTACAATGAGCAGTTCTTC. Amino acid sequence: CSVEDPWGTGYNEQFF.

This clonotype was counted a few times. A much larger clone lies one base from this, so it may be a read error. The chain joins TRBV7-6 to TRBJ1-5; TRBD1 agrees at 8 bases. Germline CDR1 and CDR2: SGHVS and FNYEAQ. The CDR3 spans 14 residues. The CDR3 DNA reads TGTGCCAACAGCCAACAGGGGGGCAATCAGCCCCAGCATTTT. Translating it yields CANSQQGGNQPQHF. The variable domain in full, completed from reference TRBV7-6 and TRBJ1-5, reads GAGVSQSPRYKVTKRGQDVALRCDPISGHVSLYWYRQALGQGPEFLTYFNYEAQQDKSGLPNDRFSAERPEGSISTLTIQRTEQRDSAMYRCANSQQGGNQPQHFGDGTRLSIL.

This clonotype was detected many times. The chain combines TRBV20-1 with TRBJ2-1, with 9 bases matching TRBD2. The length of the CDR3 is 14 residues. CDR1 is DFQATT and CDR2 is SNEGSKA in the germline V gene (reference sequence). The V gene end was trimmed by 5 bases and the J gene end by 3 bases; junction bases not matched to a gene: 5. CDR3 amino acids: CSALLSGGYNEQFF. DNA of the CDR3: TGCAGTGCTTTACTTAGCGGGGGCTACAATGAGCAGTTCTTC.

This clonotype has a handful of counts. The chain joins TRBV20-1 to TRBJ2-3; D is ambiguous. Per germline, CDR1 DFQATT and CDR2 SNEGSKA (reference sequence). The germline V and J ends were trimmed by 2 bases and 4 bases, with 4 bases remaining between them. CDR3 length: 11 amino acids. Here the CDR3 reads CSARKADTQYF. CDR3 nucleotide sequence: TGCAGTGCTAGAAAGGCAGATACGCAGTATTTT.

Many counts were recorded for this clonotype. The chain joins TRBV5-1 to TRBJ1-2, with D hard to call. V was cut by 0 bases and J by 2 bases, with 5 bases left in between. The CDR3 extends over 13 amino acids. Germline CDR1 SGHRS, CDR2 YFSETQ. The CDR3, as DNA: TGCGCCAGCAGCTTGGATGGAAACTATGGCTACACCTTC. Translation gives CASSLDGNYGYTF.

This clonotype was found many times. V gene TRBV20-1 combines with J gene TRBJ1-2, with D perhaps TRBD1 (5 bases). V was cut by 6 bases and J by 6 bases, with 17 bases left in between. The germline gives CDR1 DFQATT, CDR2 SNEGSKA (reference sequence). The CDR3 length is 13 residues. CDR3 region: CSAPVAGLNGYTF. CDR3 nucleotide sequence: TGCAGTGCCCCGGTGGCAGGGCTGAATGGCTACACCTTC.

This clonotype was picked up many times. The V call is TRBV28, the J call TRBJ2-3, with 8 bases fitting TRBD1. Trimming at V came to 3 bases and at J to 2 bases, leaving 7 bases not matched to a gene. Per the germline V gene, CDR1 is MDHEN and CDR2 is SYDVKM. This CDR3 spans 16 amino acids. The CDR3 nucleotides read TGTGCCAGCAGTTTCCCCACAGGGGGTGTCACAGATACGCAGTATTTT. Its protein is CASSFPTGGVTDTQYF. Combining the CDR3 with reference TRBV28 and TRBJ2-3 gives the whole variable domain DVKVTQSSRYLVKRTGEKVFLECVQDMDHENMFWYRQDPGLGLRLIYFSYDVKMKEKGDIPEGYSVSREKKERFSLILESASTNQTSMYLCASSFPTGGVTDTQYFGPGTRLTVL.

There are many counts of this clonotype. This chain joins TRBV10-3 and TRBJ2-1; D is perhaps TRBD2 (6 bases). The ends were cut back, 3 bases at V and 7 bases at J, with 13 bases in the middle. The CDR3 sequence is 14 residues long. Germline V CDR1 and CDR2: ENHRY, SYGVKD. The CDR3 loop is CAISDQGGDNEQFF. CDR3 bases: TGTGCCATCAGTGATCAGGGAGGAGATAATGAGCAGTTCTTC.

In this sample, this clonotype turned up many times. The rearrangement links TRBV9 to TRBJ2-1; D is unclear. The CDR3 loop spans 14 amino acids. Germline CDR1 SGDLS, CDR2 YYNGEE. V was pared by 0 bases and J by 9 bases, with 13 bases between. CDR3 region: CASSVEGLYGEQFF. The CDR3, as DNA: TGTGCCAGCAGCGTAGAAGGGTTATATGGTGAGCAGTTCTTC.

This clonotype showed up many times. The chain recombines TRBV20-1 with TRBJ2-7; TRBD2 agrees at 8 bases. From germline, CDR1 is DFQATT and CDR2 SNEGSKA (reference sequence). V shed 3 bases, J shed 3 bases, and the junction held 7 bases outside the gene matches. The CDR3 consists of 14 residues. CDR3 coding DNA: TGCAGTGCTAGGAAACTAGCGGCACACTACGAGCAGTACTTC. Protein sequence: CSARKLAAHYEQYF.

Ten or more counts support this clonotype. The chain combines TRBV29-1 with TRBJ2-3, with a weak D call TRBD2 (6 bases). Trimming removed 5 bases from V and 2 bases from J, with 17 bases in between. This CDR3 has 15 amino acids. Germline CDR1 SQVTM, CDR2 ANQGSEA. The CDR3, as DNA: TGCAGCGTTCCAGGGACTTTTCTTTACACAGATACGCAGTATTTT. Its protein product is CSVPGTFLYTDTQYF.

This clonotype was recorded many times. V gene TRBV29-1 combines with J gene TRBJ2-3, with D perhaps matching TRBD2 (5 bases). The germline V gene has CDR1 SQVTM and CDR2 ANQGSEA. The CDR3 has 15 amino acids. V dropped 6 bases and J dropped 0 bases, with 16 bases sitting between them. The CDR3 sequence is CSVAEGVASTDTQYF. In nucleotides, the CDR3 is TGCAGCGTGGCCGAGGGAGTGGCCAGCACAGATACGCAGTATTTT.

The CDR3 protein is CASSYSTPSSAPGRSETQYF. The CDR3 region has the DNA TGTGCCAGCAGTTACTCCACCCCATCGTCGGCTCCTGGGAGATCAGAGACCCAGTACTTC. The chain combines TRBV6-6 with TRBJ2-5; D might be TRBD2 (5 bases). V was trimmed by 0 bases and J by 4 bases, leaving 27 bases between them. The CDR3 extends over 20 amino acids. Germline V lookup: CDR1 MNHNY, CDR2 SVGAGI (reference sequence).

This clonotype was seen at least ten times. The V gene is TRBV28, the J gene TRBJ2-5; no definite D call. Germline CDR1 MDHEN, CDR2 SYDVKM. There are 13 residues in the CDR3. V lost 2 bases to trimming and J lost 1 base, with 5 bases between them. The CDR3 nucleotides are TGTGCCAGCAGTTTAGCTACCCAAGAGACCCAGTACTTC. Encoded protein: CASSLATQETQYF. The variable domain in full, with the rest retrieved from reference TRBV28 and TRBJ2-5, is DVKVTQSSRYLVKRTGEKVFLECVQDMDHENMFWYRQDPGLGLRLIYFSYDVKMKEKGDIPEGYSVSREKKERFSLILESASTNQTSMYLCASSLATQETQYFGPGTRLLVL.

This clonotype was counted many times. This chain joins TRBV20-1 and TRBJ2-7; TRBD1 matches at 9 bases. This CDR3 spans 14 amino acids. V gave up 3 bases and J gave up 6 bases; unmatched junction bases: 9. Germline V gene lookup returns CDR1 DFQATT and CDR2 SNEGSKA (reference sequence). The CDR3 protein is CSASTGQGGGEQYF. The DNA for the CDR3 is TGCAGTGCTAGTACGGGACAGGGTGGGGGCGAGCAGTACTTC.

The chain couples TRBV20-1 to TRBJ2-3; tentative D call: TRBD2 (5 bases). Trimming removed 4 bases at V and 6 bases at J, with 14 bases between. CDR1 and CDR2 from the germline V gene are DFQATT and SNEGSKA (reference sequence). This CDR3 spans 13 amino acids. CDR3 nucleotide sequence: TGCAGTGCTACCCGGCTGGGCGGGGATACGCAGTATTTT. This gives the protein CSATRLGGDTQYF.